This T cell receptor (beta chain) appears in the sequencing data of a study of control samples from healthy donors and cancer patients. This CDR3 contains 15 residues. Trimming stripped 1 base from V and 3 bases from J, with 10 bases between. CDR1 and CDR2 (germline): SEHNR, FQNEAQ (reference sequence). Repertoires were generated with immunoSEQ multiplex PCR, while TCRdb's copy carries only in-frame clones and drops some. The sample consists of roughly 130,000 clones, about 92% of them appearing once. What was sequenced was PBMCs. The chain uses TRBV7-9 and TRBJ1-5; possible D gene TRBD1, 6 bases. The TCR originated in a man between 50 and 59 years old with head and neck cancer. Here the CDR3 reads CASSLGGGHNQPQHF. CDR3 sequence (DNA): TGTGCCAGCAGCTTAGGTGGGGGGCACAATCAGCCCCAGCATTTT.